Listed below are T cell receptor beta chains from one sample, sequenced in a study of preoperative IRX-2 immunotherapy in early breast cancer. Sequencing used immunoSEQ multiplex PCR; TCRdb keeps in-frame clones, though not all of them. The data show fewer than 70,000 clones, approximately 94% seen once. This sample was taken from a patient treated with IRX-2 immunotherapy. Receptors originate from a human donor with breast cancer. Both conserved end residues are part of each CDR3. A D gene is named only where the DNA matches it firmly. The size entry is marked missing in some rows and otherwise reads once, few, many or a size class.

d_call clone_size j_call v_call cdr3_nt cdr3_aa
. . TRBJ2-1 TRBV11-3 TGTGCCAGATCCTACAATGAGCAGTTCTTC CARSYNEQFF
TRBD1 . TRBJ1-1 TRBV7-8 TGTGCCAGCAGCTTAGTTGCTAGGGGGCTCACTGAAGCTTTCTTT CASSLVARGLTEAFF
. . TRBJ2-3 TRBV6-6 TGTGCCAGCAGTTTTGTCGAAGATACGCAGTATTTT CASSFVEDTQYF
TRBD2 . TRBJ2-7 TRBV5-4 TGTGCCAGCAGCTATGCAGCGGGAGGAATCTGGGTCGAGCAGTACTTC CASSYAAGGIWVEQYF
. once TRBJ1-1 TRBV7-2 TGTGCCAGCAGCTACCAGGGGCGAACTGAAGCTTTCTTT CASSYQGRTEAFF
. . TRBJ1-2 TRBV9 TGTGCCAGCAGCCCCGACGCGACTAACTATGGCTACACCTTC CASSPDATNYGYTF
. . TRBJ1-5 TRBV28 TGTGCCAGCCGCAGTTTGCAGTACGGATCCAATCAGCCCCAGCATTTT CASRSLQYGSNQPQHF
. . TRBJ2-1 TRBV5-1 TGCGCCAGCAAACCCCCGGGACTCGTGTACAATGAGCAGTTCTTC CASKPPGLVYNEQFF
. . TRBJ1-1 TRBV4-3 TGCGCCAGCAGCCTCGGATGGGGGCTGGGGAACACTGAAGCTTTCTTT CASSLGWGLGNTEAFF
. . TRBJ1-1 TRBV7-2 TGTGCCAGCAGCCCCCTCCCGAACACTGAAGCTTTCTTT CASSPLPNTEAFF
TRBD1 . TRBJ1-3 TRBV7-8 TGTGCCAGCAGCTTCCACAGGGGCGTCGATATAGGCTCTGGAAACACCATATATTTT CASSFHRGVDIGSGNTIYF
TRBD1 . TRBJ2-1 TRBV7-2 TGTGCCAGCAGCTTGGCCGGGACAGGGGGCGGGGATGAGCAGTTCTTC CASSLAGTGGGDEQFF
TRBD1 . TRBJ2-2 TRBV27 TGTGCCAGCAGTTGGACAGGGGGTTCCCTTTATGTCGGGGAGCTGTTTTTT CASSWTGGSLYVGELFF
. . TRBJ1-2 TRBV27 TGTGCCAGCAGCCCTCTTGGATTCGCGGCGGGCTACACCTTC CASSPLGFAAGYTF
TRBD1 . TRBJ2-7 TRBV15 TGTGCCACCAGCAGAGAAGGACAGGGACTCACTTACGAGCAGTACTTC CATSREGQGLTYEQYF
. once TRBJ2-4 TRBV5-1 TGCGCCAGCAGCTTCCAACAGGGTATGGACATTCAGTACTTC CASSFQQGMDIQYF
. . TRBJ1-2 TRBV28 TGTGCCAGCAGTTTACAGGCCGTTAACTATGGCTACACCTTC CASSLQAVNYGYTF
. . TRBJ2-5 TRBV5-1 TGCGCCAGCAGCTTGGAGCCGGCCCGAGGGGAGACCCAGTACTTC CASSLEPARGETQYF
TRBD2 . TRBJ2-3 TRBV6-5 TGTGCCAGCAGTCCAAAGGGACTAGCTGGGGATACGCAGTATTTT CASSPKGLAGDTQYF
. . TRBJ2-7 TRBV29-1 TGCAGCGTTAGGGGTCCCTACGAGCAGTACTTC CSVRGPYEQYF
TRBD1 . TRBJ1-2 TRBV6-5 TGTGCCAGCAGTGGCAACAGGGGGCTGAGGGGCGGCTACACCTTC CASSGNRGLRGGYTF
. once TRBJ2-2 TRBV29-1 TGCAGCGTTGAAACCGCGGACCCAGGCACCGGGGAGCTGTTTTTT CSVETADPGTGELFF
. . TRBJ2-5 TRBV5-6 TGTGCCAGCAGCTTGTACGGGGGGCTCCAAGAGACCCAGTACTTC CASSLYGGLQETQYF
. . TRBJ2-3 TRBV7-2 TGTGCCAGCAGCTGGCGACCCGACGTGGGAGATACGCAGTATTTT CASSWRPDVGDTQYF
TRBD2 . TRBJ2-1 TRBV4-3 TGCGCCAGCAGCCAAGTAGCGGGTACATACAATGAGCAGTTCTTC CASSQVAGTYNEQFF
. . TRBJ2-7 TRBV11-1 TGTGCCAGCAGCTTCGAGGGGTCCGGGGAGCAGTACTTC CASSFEGSGEQYF
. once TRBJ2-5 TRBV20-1 TGCAGTGTCCATAAGCGAGAGACCCAGTACTTC CSVHKRETQYF
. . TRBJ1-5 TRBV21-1 TGTGCCAGCAGCTCAAGTTACAATCAGCCCCAGCATTTT CASSSSYNQPQHF
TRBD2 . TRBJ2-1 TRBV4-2 TGTGCCAGCAGCCAAGGGACTAGCGGGAGCGTTTACAATGAGCAGTTCTTC CASSQGTSGSVYNEQFF
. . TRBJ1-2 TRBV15 TGTGCCACCAGCGAACAGGGTCCCTATGGCTACACCTTC CATSEQGPYGYTF
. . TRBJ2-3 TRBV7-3 TGTGCCAGCAGCCCGGGACTGACCCGCTCGGATACGCAGTATTTT CASSPGLTRSDTQYF
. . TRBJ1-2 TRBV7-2 TGTGCCAGCAGCTTAGGGGTTAGCTATGGCTACACCTTC CASSLGVSYGYTF
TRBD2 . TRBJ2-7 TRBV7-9 TGTGCCAGCAGCCCTAGTAGGGGAGGGACTGACTACGAGCAGTACTTC CASSPSRGGTDYEQYF
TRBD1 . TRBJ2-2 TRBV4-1 TGCGCCAGCAGCCCCCTCGGGACAGGGAGTTCCGGGGAGCTGTTTTTT CASSPLGTGSSGELFF
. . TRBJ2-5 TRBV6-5 TGTGCCAGCAGTCGGCGAGGGGCGAGTAGGAAGACCCAGTACTTC CASSRRGASRKTQYF
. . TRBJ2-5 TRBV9 TGTGCCAGCAGCTTTTCACCCGACGGTGAGACCCAGTACTTC CASSFSPDGETQYF
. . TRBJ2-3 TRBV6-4 TGTGCCAGCAGTGAGGGCCGAGGATCAGATACGCAGTATTTT CASSEGRGSDTQYF
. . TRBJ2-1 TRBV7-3 TGTGCCAGCAGCTCGCAGGGGGGACAAGGAGGCGATGAGCAGTTCTTC CASSSQGGQGGDEQFF
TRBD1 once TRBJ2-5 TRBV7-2 TGTGCCAGCAGCTTAGGCAGGGGGCGTGAGCAGTACTTC CASSLGRGREQYF
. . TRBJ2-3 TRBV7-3 TGTGCCAGCAGCTTACAAGTCCCTACAAACTCGAAGGAGTATTTT CASSLQVPTNSKEYF
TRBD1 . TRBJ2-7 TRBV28 TGTGCCAGCAGCCCCACCGGACAGGGACCGGCCTCCTACGAGCAGTACTTC CASSPTGQGPASYEQYF
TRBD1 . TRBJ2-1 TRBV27 TGTGCCAGCAGTCCCTCATCGGGACAGGTCTACAATGAGCAGTTCTTC CASSPSSGQVYNEQFF
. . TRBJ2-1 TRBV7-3 TGTGCCAGCACCCCAGCCGGGGGCCGCTCCTACAATGAGCAGTTCTTC CASTPAGGRSYNEQFF
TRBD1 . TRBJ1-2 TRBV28 TGTGCCAGCAGTACCCCGGCCAGGGGGCTTGGCTACACCTTC CASSTPARGLGYTF
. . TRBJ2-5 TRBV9 TGTGCCAGCAGCGTAGAAGGGAGTTTGGAGACCCAGTACTTC CASSVEGSLETQYF
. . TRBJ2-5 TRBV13 TGTGCCAGCAGCCCCCCCCTAGGGCCCCAGTACTTC CASSPPLGPQYF
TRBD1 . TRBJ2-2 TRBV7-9 TGTGCCAGCAGCTTAGTTGGGACAGAGAACACCGGGGAGCTGTTTTTT CASSLVGTENTGELFF
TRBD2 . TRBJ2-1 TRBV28 TGTGCCACCTACGCGGGGGGTTACCATGAGCAGTTCTTC CATYAGGYHEQFF
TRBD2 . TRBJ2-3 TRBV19 TGTGCCAGTAAGGAAGCGAGCGGGGCCGATACGCAGTATTTT CASKEASGADTQYF
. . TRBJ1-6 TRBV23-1 TGCGCCAGCAGTCAATCTTATCCGGATAATTCACCCCTCCACTTT CASSQSYPDNSPLHF
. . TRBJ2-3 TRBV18 TGTGCCAGCAGGTATCAAAGCACAGATACGCAGTATTTT CASRYQSTDTQYF
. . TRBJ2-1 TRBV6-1 TGTGCCAGCAGTGAGGACGGGGACTCCTACAATGAGCAGTTCTTC CASSEDGDSYNEQFF
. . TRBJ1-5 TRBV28 TGTGCCAGCAGTTTACGAGGTAATAGCAATCAGCCCCAGCATTTT CASSLRGNSNQPQHF